The rows below give T cell receptor beta chains drawn from one sample of a study of shared clonotypes between healthy human individuals. Profiled with immunoSEQ multiplex PCR; TCRdb holds only in-frame clones, not every one. Here the sample spans roughly 2,300,000 clones, around 93% being singletons. Material for sequencing was naive CD4+ T cells from PBMCs. The receptor set was obtained from a man between 18 and 35 years old in good health. Some clones in this sample may be carry-over from other donors' samples. Each CDR3 is given with its conserved first and last residue. Fields, in order: clone size, V gene, D gene, J gene, CDR3 DNA, CDR3 protein. A D gene is named only where the DNA matches it firmly. Clone size is not always given. Where it is, it says once, few, many or a class for expanded clones.

size: -
V: TRBV19
D: TRBD2
J: TRBJ2-1
DNA: TGTGCCACTTCCAAGCGGGAACCCTACAATGAGCAGTTCTTC
CDR3: CATSKREPYNEQFF

size: -
V: TRBV4-1
D: -
J: TRBJ1-2
DNA: TGCGCCAGCAGCCAAGACAGGGACCTCTATGGCTACACCTTC
CDR3: CASSQDRDLYGYTF

size: -
V: TRBV14
D: -
J: TRBJ2-7
DNA: TGTGCCAGCAGCCGCCTCACCTACGAGCAGTACTTC
CDR3: CASSRLTYEQYF

size: -
V: TRBV5-1
D: -
J: TRBJ2-1
DNA: TGCGCCAGCAGCGTGGCCGGGCCCTCCTACAATGAGCAGTTCTTC
CDR3: CASSVAGPSYNEQFF

size: -
V: TRBV7-2
D: TRBD1
J: TRBJ2-1
DNA: TGTGCCAGCAGCTTGTCCCGGGACAGCTACAATGAGCAGTTCTTC
CDR3: CASSLSRDSYNEQFF

size: -
V: TRBV7-3
D: TRBD1
J: TRBJ2-3
DNA: TGTGCCAGCAGATCGAACAGGGGTACAGATACGCAGTATTTT
CDR3: CASRSNRGTDTQYF

size: once
V: TRBV7-3
D: -
J: TRBJ2-2
DNA: TGTGCCAGCAGCTTAAGGGCAAACACCGGGGAGCTGTTTTTT
CDR3: CASSLRANTGELFF

size: -
V: TRBV5-1
D: -
J: TRBJ2-3
DNA: TGCGCCAGCAGCTCGGACCCCTCTAGCACAGATACGCAGTATTTT
CDR3: CASSSDPSSTDTQYF

size: -
V: TRBV7-2
D: -
J: TRBJ2-5
DNA: TGTGCCAGCAGCACACAGGCAGGGGATGAGACCCAGTACTTC
CDR3: CASSTQAGDETQYF

size: -
V: TRBV4-1
D: TRBD2
J: TRBJ2-5
DNA: TGCGCCAGCAGCCGACTAGCTCTTGAGACCCAGTACTTC
CDR3: CASSRLALETQYF

size: few
V: TRBV7-2
D: -
J: TRBJ2-7
DNA: TGTGCCAGCAGCCGAATGCTGGGCGAGCAGTACTTC
CDR3: CASSRMLGEQYF

size: -
V: TRBV30
D: TRBD1
J: TRBJ2-5
DNA: TGTGCCTGGAGCCTGGACAGGGGCCAAGAGACCCAGTACTTC
CDR3: CAWSLDRGQETQYF

size: -
V: TRBV10-3
D: TRBD2
J: TRBJ2-1
DNA: TGTGCCATCAGTGAGTTTACCCTAGCGGGCGGGGCCTACAATGAGCAGTTCTTC
CDR3: CAISEFTLAGGAYNEQFF

size: -
V: TRBV7-9
D: -
J: TRBJ2-2
DNA: TGTGCCAGCAGCAAGGACAGACCAAATTACACCGGGGAGCTGTTTTTT
CDR3: CASSKDRPNYTGELFF

size: once
V: TRBV6-1
D: -
J: TRBJ2-6
DNA: TGTGCCAGCACCCTGATCGAGGCCAACGTCCTGACTTTC
CDR3: CASTLIEANVLTF

size: -
V: TRBV5-8
D: -
J: TRBJ2-1
DNA: TGTGCCAGCAGTCTTAGGGGGGGCCTATACAATGAGCAGTTCTTC
CDR3: CASSLRGGLYNEQFF

size: -
V: TRBV7-8
D: -
J: TRBJ2-3
DNA: TGTGCCAGCAGCACCCCCCCTGGGCGCAGTATCACAGATACGCAGTATTTT
CDR3: CASSTPPGRSITDTQYF

size: -
V: TRBV7-2
D: -
J: TRBJ2-3
DNA: TGTGCCAGCAGCTTAGCGTCAGGGGCAGATACGCAGTATTTT
CDR3: CASSLASGADTQYF

size: -
V: TRBV9
D: -
J: TRBJ1-2
DNA: TGTGCCAGCAGCGTAGCGACAGCGGAAAACTATGGCTACACCTTC
CDR3: CASSVATAENYGYTF

size: -
V: TRBV5-4
D: -
J: TRBJ1-2
DNA: TGTGCCAGCAGCGGATGGGACCGTAACTATGGCTACACCTTC
CDR3: CASSGWDRNYGYTF

size: -
V: TRBV15
D: TRBD2
J: TRBJ2-1
DNA: TGTGCCACCAGCGGGGGGGGTGAGCAGTTCTTC
CDR3: CATSGGGEQFF

size: -
V: TRBV4-2
D: TRBD2
J: TRBJ2-1
DNA: TGTGCCAGCAGCCAAGAAAGGGGCGGGAGCGTATCTGTTGAGCAGTTCTTC
CDR3: CASSQERGGSVSVEQFF

size: -
V: TRBV5-6
D: TRBD2
J: TRBJ2-3
DNA: TGTGCCAGCAGCTTGGTTCCGGGACTAGTGTATTTT
CDR3: CASSLVPGLVYF

size: -
V: TRBV5-6
D: TRBD1
J: TRBJ1-5
DNA: TGTGCCAGCAGCGCCCGGGACAGGAATCAGCCCCAGCATTTT
CDR3: CASSARDRNQPQHF

size: -
V: TRBV10-3
D: -
J: TRBJ1-3
DNA: TGTGCCATCAGGACTGACTCTGGAAACACCATATATTTT
CDR3: CAIRTDSGNTIYF

size: -
V: TRBV25-1
D: -
J: TRBJ2-7
DNA: TGTGCCAGCAGTGAATACGCTCGGTCGAACAGCAAGCAGTACTTC
CDR3: CASSEYARSNSKQYF

size: -
V: TRBV11-2
D: -
J: TRBJ2-3
DNA: TGTGCCAGCAGCTTAGGCCCCCCTAGGCAGAATACGCAGTATTTT
CDR3: CASSLGPPRQNTQYF

size: -
V: TRBV28
D: TRBD1
J: TRBJ2-2
DNA: TGTGCCAGCAGTTCGACAGGGGATGTGGACACCGGGGAGCTGTTTTTT
CDR3: CASSSTGDVDTGELFF

size: -
V: TRBV11-1
D: -
J: TRBJ2-2
DNA: TGTGCCAGCAGCCCGATCGGGTACACCGGGGAGCTGTTTTTT
CDR3: CASSPIGYTGELFF

size: -
V: TRBV28
D: TRBD1
J: TRBJ1-1
DNA: TGTGCCAGCACCCCTCTGGGACAGGGGGCCGGGGGCACTGAAGCTTTCTTT
CDR3: CASTPLGQGAGGTEAFF

size: -
V: TRBV10-3
D: -
J: TRBJ2-1
DNA: TGTGCCATCAGCGACAGGTACAATGAGCAGTTCTTC
CDR3: CAISDRYNEQFF

size: -
V: TRBV5-4
D: TRBD1
J: TRBJ2-7
DNA: TGTGCCAGCAGCTGGGCAGGGACAGGGCAAGCCTACGAGCAGTACTTC
CDR3: CASSWAGTGQAYEQYF

size: once
V: TRBV19
D: TRBD1
J: TRBJ1-6
DNA: TGTGCCAGTACCACGCGGGACAGGGGGATTGGCCTCCACTTT
CDR3: CASTTRDRGIGLHF

size: -
V: TRBV7-8
D: TRBD2
J: TRBJ2-1
DNA: TGTGCCAGCAGCCCCCAAATAGCGGGAGCGACCTACAATGAGCAGTTCTTC
CDR3: CASSPQIAGATYNEQFF

size: -
V: TRBV28
D: TRBD2
J: TRBJ2-3
DNA: TGTGCCAGCAGGCGGGGGAGAAGCACAGATACGCAGTATTTT
CDR3: CASRRGRSTDTQYF

size: -
V: TRBV5-5
D: -
J: TRBJ1-4
DNA: TGTGCCAGCAGCTTCGGGGCAGGGAGAGGGCCGGATGAAAAACTGTTTTTT
CDR3: CASSFGAGRGPDEKLFF

size: -
V: TRBV27
D: TRBD1
J: TRBJ2-3
DNA: TGTGCCAGCAGTTCGAAGACAGGGGGAACAGATACGCAGTATTTT
CDR3: CASSSKTGGTDTQYF

size: -
V: TRBV28
D: TRBD1
J: TRBJ2-1
DNA: TGTGCCAGCAGCGGGAACCGGGACAGGGTGTTTTCGAATGAGCAGTTCTTC
CDR3: CASSGNRDRVFSNEQFF

size: -
V: TRBV6-5
D: -
J: TRBJ2-5
DNA: TGTGCCAGCAGCATAACAGGGTCCCATGAGACCCAGTACTTC
CDR3: CASSITGSHETQYF

size: -
V: TRBV5-1
D: -
J: TRBJ2-7
DNA: TGCGCCAGCAGCCCGGACAGTATACCCTCCGAGCAGTACTTC
CDR3: CASSPDSIPSEQYF

size: -
V: TRBV5-1
D: -
J: TRBJ2-5
DNA: TGCGCCAGCAGCTCCGGGAGCGGGGAGACCCAGTACTTC
CDR3: CASSSGSGETQYF

size: -
V: TRBV18
D: TRBD1
J: TRBJ2-7
DNA: TGTGCCAGCTCAGCAACAGCGGACAGGGCAGTGGACGAGCAGTACTTC
CDR3: CASSATADRAVDEQYF